Presented here are 4 T cell receptor beta chains from one specimen sequenced in a study of T cells in Graves' hyperthyroidism and ophthalmopathy. Amplification yielded TCR beta CDR3 regions, with RNA transcripts as the source. An initial round of RT-PCR targeting the TCR CDR3 relied on the HTBI primer set. One entry per CDR3 protein, called by TCRdb with MiXCR from the multiplex PCR reads. The data show about 720,000 distinct CDR3 sequences, under 20% seen once. The specimen was blood. These receptor sequences come from a woman between 45 and 65 years old with Graves' hyperthyroidism that later progressed to Graves' ophthalmopathy.

Comment on this clonotype: One junction end disagrees with the germline gene, perhaps due to a read error. CDR3 residues: CASSSESDEQSF. Here the CDR3 DNA reads TGTGCCAGCAGTTCAGAGAGCGATGAGCAGTCCTTC. V usage is TRBV6-9 and J usage is TRBJ2-1; no definite D call. This CDR3 comprises 12 residues. The germline V gene has CDR1 MNHGY and CDR2 SVAAGI.

This clonotype has only a few counts. The chain has TRBV29-1 and TRBJ2-7; D perhaps matches TRBD1 (6 bases). Trimming removed 3 bases at V and 1 base at J, with 10 bases between. This CDR3 spans 13 amino acids. The V gene's germline CDR1 is SQVTM and CDR2 ANQGSEA. In DNA, the CDR3 is TGCAGCGTTGAGGAGGACAGTTCCTACGAGCAGTACTTC. It is translated as CSVEEDSSYEQYF.

This clonotype was picked up many times. The V call is TRBV12-3 or TRBV12-4, the J call TRBJ1-1, with TRBD1 matching 7 bases. CDR3 length equals 16 residues. Unmatched junction bases numbered 9, after V lost 1 base and J lost 4 bases. The CDR3 region has the DNA TGTGCCAGCAGTTTAGAGAACAGGGGCCTTGCCACTGAAGCTTTCTTT. It specifies CASSLENRGLATEAFF.

The gene calls are TRBV10-2 and TRBJ2-6; no clear D gene. In germline, CDR1 is WSHSY, CDR2 SAAADI. Trimming removed 5 bases from V and 0 bases from J, with 8 bases in between. CDR3 length: 15 amino acids. The CDR3 bases are TGCGCCAGCAGTACGGTCAACTCTGGGGCCAACGTCCTGACTTTC. This translates into CASSTVNSGANVLTF.